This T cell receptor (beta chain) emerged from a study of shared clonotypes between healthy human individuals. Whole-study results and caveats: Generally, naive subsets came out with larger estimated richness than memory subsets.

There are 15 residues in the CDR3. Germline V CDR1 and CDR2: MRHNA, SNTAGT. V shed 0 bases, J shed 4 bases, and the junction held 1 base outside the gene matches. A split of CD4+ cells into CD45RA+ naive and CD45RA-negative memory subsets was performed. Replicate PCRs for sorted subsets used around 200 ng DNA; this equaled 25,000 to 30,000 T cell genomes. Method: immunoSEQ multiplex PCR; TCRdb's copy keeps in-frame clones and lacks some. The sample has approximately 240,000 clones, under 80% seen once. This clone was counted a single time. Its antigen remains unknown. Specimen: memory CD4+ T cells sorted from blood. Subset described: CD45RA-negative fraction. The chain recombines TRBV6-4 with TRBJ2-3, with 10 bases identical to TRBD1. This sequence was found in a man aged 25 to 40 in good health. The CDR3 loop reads CASSDSTGGADTQYF. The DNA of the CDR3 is TGTGCCAGCAGTGACTCGACAGGGGGCGCAGATACGCAGTATTTT.